Listed below are T cell receptor beta chains from one sample, sequenced in a study of blood T cell repertoires in COVID-19. Assay used: immunoSEQ multiplex PCR; TCRdb lists only in-frame clones, some missing. The repertoire holds about 280,000 clones, with approximately 85% as singletons. The sample consisted of peripheral blood. Receptor source: a woman between 70 and 85 years old with acute or convalescent COVID-19. The CDR3 runs from the conserved cysteine through the conserved F or W. The D gene is left open where the match is weak. Part of the rows lack a size; the others show once, few, many or a class for expanded clones.

>TRBJ2-7|.|TRBV18|.
TGTGCCAGCTCACCAAGAACAGCGGCTACCTACGAGCAGTACTTC
CASSPRTAATYEQYF
>TRBJ2-1|TRBD2|TRBV10-1|.
TGCGCCAGCAGCTCCGGGACTAGCTATGCCTACAATGAGCAGTTCTTC
CASSSGTSYAYNEQFF
>TRBJ2-4|TRBD2|TRBV9|.
TGTGCCAGCAGCGTAGGCGGGGGGGCAGGAATTCAGTACTTC
CASSVGGGAGIQYF
>TRBJ2-7|.|TRBV22-1|once
TGTCCTGGGAGCGCACTGGGGGGAAGGGTCTACGAGCAGTACTTC
CPGSALGGRVYEQYF
>TRBJ2-2|.|TRBV9|.
TGTGCCAGCAGCGGGCTGGGGAGCCTCGTGGCCGGGGAGCTGTTTTTT
CASSGLGSLVAGELFF
>TRBJ1-1|TRBD1|TRBV5-1|once
TGCGCCAGCAGCTTGCGAGGACAGGGGACTGAAGCTTTCTTT
CASSLRGQGTEAFF
>TRBJ2-5|TRBD2|TRBV10-3|.
TGTGCCATCAGTCCCCATGCTAGCGGGGGGCCCGGGCGGCGCGAGACCCAGTACTTC
CAISPHASGGPGRRETQYF
>TRBJ2-7|.|TRBV21-1|.
TGTGCCAGCAGCAAGGCCAGGGGGAGCCCCTACTACGAGCAGTACTTC
CASSKARGSPYYEQYF
>TRBJ2-7|.|TRBV5-1|.
TGCGCCAGCAGCTTGGGGAGGGGAATATCCTACGAGCAGTACTTC
CASSLGRGISYEQYF
>TRBJ1-1|.|TRBV6-5|.
TGTGCCAGCAGTTACGGAGTCCGGGAGAACACTGAAGCTTTCTTT
CASSYGVRENTEAFF
>TRBJ1-2|.|TRBV12-3/TRBV12-4|.
TGTGCCAGCAGTGATCCGGGGGGCTACACCTTC
CASSDPGGYTF
>TRBJ2-4|TRBD1|TRBV6-1|.
TGTGCCAGCAGTGTCTCGGGACAGGGGGCATTGGGCATTCAGTACTTC
CASSVSGQGALGIQYF
>TRBJ2-1|.|TRBV5-1|.
TGCGCCAGCAGCTTGGCCGGGGCGGGGGCCCCGAATGAGCAGTTCTTC
CASSLAGAGAPNEQFF
>TRBJ1-2|TRBD1|TRBV19|.
TGTGCCAGTAGTGACATCCTGCGACAGGGAGACCGGGGCTACACCTTC
CASSDILRQGDRGYTF
>TRBJ1-1|.|TRBV5-1|.
TGCGCCAGCAGCCTGGATAACACGAACACTGAAGCTTTCTTT
CASSLDNTNTEAFF
>TRBJ1-1|TRBD1|TRBV19|once
TGTGCCAGTAGTATGGGGCGAATTCGTGGGGACAGGGCAGCTTTCTTT
CASSMGRIRGDRAAFF
>TRBJ2-1|.|TRBV29-1|.
TGCAGCGGGCGGACAGATTACAATGAGCAGTTCTTC
CSGRTDYNEQFF
>TRBJ2-7|TRBD1|TRBV7-9|.
TGTGCCAGCAGCCCAAGGCGGGGACAGGGGTACTACGAGCAGTACTTC
CASSPRRGQGYYEQYF
>TRBJ2-6|TRBD2|TRBV5-1|.
TGCGCCAGCAGCGATAAGCGGGGGGCCTCCTCTGGGGCCAACGTCCTGACTTTC
CASSDKRGASSGANVLTF
>TRBJ1-4|TRBD1|TRBV6-5|.
TGTGCCAGCAGCGGGACAGCTCCCCTGGGTAAACTGTTTTTT
CASSGTAPLGKLFF
>TRBJ1-3|.|TRBV30|.
TGTGCCTGGAGTCTGGACCGGGATTCTGGAAACACCATATATTTT
CAWSLDRDSGNTIYF
>TRBJ2-7|TRBD1|TRBV9|.
TGTGCCAGCAGCGCAGGGACAGGTAATATCTACGAGCAGTACTTC
CASSAGTGNIYEQYF
>TRBJ1-2|TRBD1|TRBV6-2/TRBV6-3|.
TGTGCCAGCAGTTACCACCAGGAGGGGGCCTATGGCTACACCTTC
CASSYHQEGAYGYTF
>TRBJ2-5|.|TRBV18|.
TGTGCCAGCTCACCAGGGGGCGGGGAGACCCAGTACTTC
CASSPGGGETQYF
>TRBJ1-1|.|TRBV2|once
TGTGCCAGCAGCTTTACAGGGAGCACTGAAGCTTTCTTT
CASSFTGSTEAFF
>TRBJ1-1|TRBD1|TRBV18|.
TGTGCCAGCTCACCTTTGTTCACAGGGGCTATGAACACTGAAGCTTTCTTT
CASSPLFTGAMNTEAFF
>TRBJ2-7|.|TRBV6-2/TRBV6-3|.
TGTGCCAGCAGTGTGACACACGAGCAGTACTTC
CASSVTHEQYF
>TRBJ2-6|.|TRBV5-4|.
TGTGCCAGCAGCCCGCCGGGCGCCCGGGGGGGGGCCAACGTCCTGACTTTC
CASSPPGARGGANVLTF
>TRBJ2-5|TRBD2|TRBV7-9|.
TGTGCCAGCAGCTTAGGAGGCGGGGGGTTGGAGACCCAGTACTTC
CASSLGGGGLETQYF
>TRBJ2-1|TRBD2|TRBV2|few
TGTGCCAGCGACAGCGGGGGAGTTATGAATGAGCAGTTCTTC
CASDSGGVMNEQFF
>TRBJ2-7|TRBD1|TRBV24-1|.
TGTGCCACCAGCTCTCCGGGACAGGGATCCGAGCAGTACTTC
CATSSPGQGSEQYF
>TRBJ1-4|.|TRBV2|.
TGTGCCAGCAGTGAGCGTGAAAAACTGTTTTTT
CASSEREKLFF
>TRBJ1-5|TRBD1|TRBV19|.
TGTGCCAGTACCGCTGACAGGGAACAGCCCCAGCATTTT
CASTADREQPQHF
>TRBJ1-4|.|TRBV12-2|.
TGTGCAAGTCGCTTAGCCACTCATTTCGGGACACCAACTAATGAAAAACTGTTTTTT
CASRLATHFGTPTNEKLFF
>TRBJ2-1|TRBD2|TRBV7-2|.
TGTGCCAGCACCATAAGCGGGGGGGCCCACGGTGAGCAGTTCTTC
CASTISGGAHGEQFF
>TRBJ2-3|.|TRBV12-5|.
TGTGCTAGTGGTTCCTCAGGGGTTACGCAGTATTTT
CASGSSGVTQYF
>TRBJ1-2|.|TRBV11-2|.
TGTGCCAGCAGCCCTCAGGGTGGGGCCTTAGGCTACACCTTC
CASSPQGGALGYTF
>TRBJ1-2|.|TRBV29-1|.
TGCAGCGTTGAAACAGCCTCTAACTATGGCTACACCTTC
CSVETASNYGYTF
>TRBJ2-3|.|TRBV2|.
TGTGCCAGCGGTTGGGGGACTCAAGCAGATACGCAGTATTTT
CASGWGTQADTQYF
>TRBJ1-5|.|TRBV12-3/TRBV12-4|.
TGTGCCAGCAGGAGATCCGGTCAGCCCCAGCATTTT
CASRRSGQPQHF
>TRBJ2-5|.|TRBV12-3/TRBV12-4|once
TGTGCCAGCAGTTGGGCAGGGGACGGGACCCAGTACTTC
CASSWAGDGTQYF
>TRBJ1-1|.|TRBV10-3|.
TGTGCCATCAGTGAGTCGACTCGAGGGTACGGTTTGAACACTGAAGCTTTCTTT
CAISESTRGYGLNTEAFF
>TRBJ2-5|.|TRBV7-6|.
TGTGCCAGCAGCTTATCCCCTTCGGCGGGGGAGACCCAGTACTTC
CASSLSPSAGETQYF